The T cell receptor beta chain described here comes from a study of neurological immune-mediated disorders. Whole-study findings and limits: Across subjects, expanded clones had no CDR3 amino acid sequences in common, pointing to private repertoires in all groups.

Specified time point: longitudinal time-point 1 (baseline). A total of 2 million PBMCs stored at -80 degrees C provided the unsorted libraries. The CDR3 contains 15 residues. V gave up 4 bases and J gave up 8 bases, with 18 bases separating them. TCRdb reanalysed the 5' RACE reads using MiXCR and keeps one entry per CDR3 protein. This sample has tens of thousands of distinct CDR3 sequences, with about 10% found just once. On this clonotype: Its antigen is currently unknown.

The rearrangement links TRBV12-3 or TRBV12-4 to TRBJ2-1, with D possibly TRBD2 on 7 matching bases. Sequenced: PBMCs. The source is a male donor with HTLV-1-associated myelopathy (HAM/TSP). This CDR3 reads CASSSGGGRADEQFF. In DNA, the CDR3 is TGTGCCAGCAGTTCTGGAGGGGGGAGGGCCGATGAGCAGTTCTTC.